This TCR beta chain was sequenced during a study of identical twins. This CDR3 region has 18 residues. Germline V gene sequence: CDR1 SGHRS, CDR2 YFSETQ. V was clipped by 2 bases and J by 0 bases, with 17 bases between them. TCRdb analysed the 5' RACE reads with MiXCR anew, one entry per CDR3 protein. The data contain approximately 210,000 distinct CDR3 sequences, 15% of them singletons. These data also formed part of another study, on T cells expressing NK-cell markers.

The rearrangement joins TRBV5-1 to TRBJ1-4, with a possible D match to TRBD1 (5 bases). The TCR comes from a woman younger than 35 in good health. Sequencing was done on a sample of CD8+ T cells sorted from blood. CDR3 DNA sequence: TGCGCCAGCAGCTTTGGCAGAGGACACTTAGCAACTAATGAAAAACTGTTTTTT. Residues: CASSFGRGHLATNEKLFF.